These 6 T cell receptor beta chains were sequenced from one sample in a study of blood T cells in healthy people across ages. A second PCR of roughly 7 to 11 cycles used a sample-barcoded 5' primer and a J-beta primer mix. One entry per CDR3 protein results from TCRdb running MiXCR on the 5' RACE reads. Seen here are 750,000 to 1,000,000 distinct CDR3 sequences, approximately 32% observed once, and the top ten hold 10%. Separately, the same data were catalogued under a study of T cells of mothers and their children.

Material: blood. The receptors were sampled from a woman between 40 and 55 years old in good health.

J is TRBJ1-5 and V is TRBV28, with unresolved D. Trimming cost V 6 bases and J 7 bases, with 16 bases left between them. This CDR3 is built from 14 residues. Looked up from germline, CDR1 is MDHEN and CDR2 is SYDVKM. The CDR3: CASSTDLLLQPQHF. The CDR3 nucleotides read TGTGCCAGCAGCACGGACCTTTTGCTGCAGCCCCAGCATTTT.

This clonotype was observed many times. The chain employs TRBV6-5 and TRBJ2-7; TRBD2 might be the D (6 bases). The CDR3 has 15 amino acids. CDR1 is MNHEY, CDR2 SVGAGI, per germline. V shed 6 bases and J shed 6 bases, with 21 bases lying between them. CDR3 sequence (DNA): TGTGCCAGCAGCCGGGGGACCCTATTCTCCAGCGAGCAGTACTTC. Its translation is CASSRGTLFSSEQYF.

V and J are TRBV29-1 and TRBJ2-1, with D uncertain. The J call may be in error: the DNA end matches TRBJ2-7 better. Germline V gives CDR1 SQVTM, CDR2 ANQGSEA. The CDR3 totals 13 residues. CDR3 protein: CSVRVTSYNEQYF. The CDR3 DNA reads TGCAGCGTTCGGGTTACCTCCTACAATGAGCAGTACTTC.

The chain carries TRBV9 and TRBJ1-2; no firm D call. Germline CDR1 SGDLS, CDR2 YYNGEE. Between the trimmed V and J ends, which lost 6 bases and 2 bases, there was a span of 11 bases. The CDR3 totals 13 residues. CDR3 in DNA: TGTGCCAGCAACGTCGACGGGAACTATGGCTACACCTTC. Amino acid sequence: CASNVDGNYGYTF.

The table lists this clonotype with a few counts. The chain joins TRBV7-2 to TRBJ2-1; no clear D gene. The end of the DNA is better explained by TRBJ2-7, so the J call may be wrong. Germline V lookup: CDR1 SGHTA, CDR2 FQGNSA. The CDR3 covers 13 residues. CDR3 coding DNA: TGTGCCAGCAGCGCGGCACGGTACAATGAGCAGTACTTC. This gives the protein CASSAARYNEQYF.

This clonotype was counted many times. The chain links TRBV29-1 to TRBJ1-4; TRBD1 might be the D (6 bases). V shed 5 bases and J shed 4 bases, with 11 bases lying between them. The CDR3 contains 13 residues. The germline V gene has CDR1 SQVTM and CDR2 ANQGSEA. The CDR3 reads CSVRGAGNEKLFF. Here the CDR3 DNA reads TGCAGCGTTCGGGGGGCCGGTAATGAAAAACTGTTTTTT.